A single sample gave rise to the 7 T cell receptor beta chains below, sequenced in a study of blood T cell repertoires in COVID-19. Sequenced by immunoSEQ multiplex PCR; TCRdb stores in-frame clones only, minus some. The table has 320,000 or so clones, 80% to 90% seen once. Sequenced material: PBMCs or T cells enriched from blood (not recorded which). These receptor sequences come from a man younger than 45 who had recovered from COVID-19.

The V call is TRBV10-3, the J call TRBJ2-5; 9 bases are a match to TRBD1. This CDR3 is 15 amino acids long. The germline V gene has CDR1 ENHRY and CDR2 SYGVKD. Trimming cost V 10 bases and J 4 bases; bases outside gene matches: 13. The CDR3 region has the DNA TGTGCCACCTTTGGCGGTGGGGACAGGGCAGAGACCCAGTACTTC. Translating gives CATFGGGDRAETQYF.

The chain employs TRBV11-3 and TRBJ2-5, with 11 bases that match TRBD2. Trimming took 5 bases from V and 4 from J; bases not matched to a gene: 6. The CDR3 covers 15 residues. Germline V gene data show CDR1 as SGHNT and CDR2 as YENEEA. The CDR3, as DNA: TGTGCCAGCAGCCGAACTAGCGGGGGCGGAGAGACCCAGTACTTC. This translates into CASSRTSGGGETQYF. The full variable domain, completed using reference TRBV11-3 and TRBJ2-5, is EAGVVQSPRYKIIEKKQPVAFWCNPISGHNTLYWYLQNLGQGPELLIRYENEEAVDDSQLPKDRFSAERLKGVDSTLKIQPAELGDSAVYLCASSRTSGGGETQYFGPGTRLLVL.

The V and J genes are TRBV2 and TRBJ2-1, with TRBD2 identical over 7 bases. The junction had 4 bases not matched to a gene; V was cut back by 6 bases and J by 8 bases. In germline, CDR1 is SNHLY, CDR2 FYNNEI. The CDR3 sequence is 12 residues long. CDR3 amino acids: CASSRAGDEQFF. CDR3 bases: TGTGCCAGCAGCCGGGCGGGGGATGAGCAGTTCTTC.

The V call is TRBV18, the J call TRBJ1-6; TRBD1 matches 7 bases. Germline V lookup: CDR1 KGHSH, CDR2 LQKENI. The CDR3 consists of 17 residues. Unmatched junction bases numbered 7, after V lost 4 bases and J lost 1 base. The CDR3 coding sequence is TGTGCCAGCTCACGAGACAGGGCTCTGTCCTATAATTCACCCCTCCACTTT. It translates to CASSRDRALSYNSPLHF.

J is TRBJ2-2 and V is TRBV6-5; D may be TRBD2 (5 bases). Germline V gene lookup returns CDR1 MNHEY and CDR2 SVGAGI. V was pared by 5 bases and J by 6 bases, with 10 bases between. This CDR3 is built from 13 residues. The CDR3 is CASSRKGAGELFF. CDR3 coding DNA: TGTGCCAGCAGTCGTAAGGGAGCCGGGGAGCTGTTTTTT.

This sequence joins TRBV11-2 and TRBJ2-1, with TRBD1 matching over 7 bases. The CDR3 totals 17 residues. Germline V gives CDR1 SGHAT, CDR2 FQNNGV. The junction had 11 bases not matched to a gene; V was cut back by 1 base and J by 5 bases. The CDR3 coding sequence is TGTGCCAGCAGCTTAGGATTTTGGCAGGGGGAGAACAATGAGCAGTTCTTC. This sequence encodes CASSLGFWQGENNEQFF.

This chain uses TRBV11-3 with TRBJ2-7; 9 bases agree with TRBD1. The CDR3 is 13 residues long. Trimming removed 2 bases from V and 7 bases from J; junction bases left unmatched: 3. Germline V gene lookup returns CDR1 SGHNT and CDR2 YENEEA. The CDR3 sequence: CASSLSGTGEQYF. In DNA, the CDR3 is TGTGCCAGCAGCTTATCCGGGACAGGGGAGCAGTACTTC.